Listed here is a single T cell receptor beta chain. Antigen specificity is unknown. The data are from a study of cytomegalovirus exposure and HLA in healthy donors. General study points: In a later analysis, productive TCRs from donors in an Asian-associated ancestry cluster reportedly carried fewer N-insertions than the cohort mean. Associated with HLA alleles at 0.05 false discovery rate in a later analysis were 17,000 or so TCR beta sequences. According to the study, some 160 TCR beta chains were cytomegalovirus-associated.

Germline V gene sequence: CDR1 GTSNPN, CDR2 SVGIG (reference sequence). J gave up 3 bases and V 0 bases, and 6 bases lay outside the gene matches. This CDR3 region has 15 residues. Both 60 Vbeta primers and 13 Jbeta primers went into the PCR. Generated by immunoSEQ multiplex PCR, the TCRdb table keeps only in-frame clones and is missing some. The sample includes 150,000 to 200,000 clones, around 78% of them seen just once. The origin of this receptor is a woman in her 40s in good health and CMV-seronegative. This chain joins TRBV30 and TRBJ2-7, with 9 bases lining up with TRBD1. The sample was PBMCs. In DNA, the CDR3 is TGTGCCTGGAGTGTACTAGGGACAGGGCACTACGAGCAGTACTTC. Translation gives CAWSVLGTGHYEQYF.